This entry describes one TCR beta chain. This specimen comes from a study of blood T cell repertoires in COVID-19. In the study overall: COVID-19 samples collected from the United States, Italy and Spain covered acute and convalescent phases. PBMCs, B-cell-depleted T cells, or T cells provided the cDNA or gDNA that made up the material.

Original data processing: Reference gene primer amplification gave estimated nucleated cell counts. Generated by immunoSEQ multiplex PCR, the TCRdb table keeps only in-frame clones and is missing some. V, J and clone size reflect that table, while D and trimming were determined from the DNA. The profile covers roughly 130,000 clones, with 79% appearing a single time and approximately 5% taken by the ten largest. The trim removed 4 bases at V and 0 bases at J, leaving 10 bases unmatched. There are 17 residues in the CDR3. Germline CDR1 reads SGHRS; CDR2 reads YFSETQ. The V and J genes are TRBV5-1 and TRBJ1-2, with 9 bases matching TRBD1. The specimen was peripheral blood. The TCR originated in an older woman with COVID-19, enrolled during active disease. The CDR3, as DNA: TGCGCCAGCAGCCTGGGACAGGGAGTCTCAGCTAACTATGGCTACACCTTC. Protein: CASSLGQGVSANYGYTF.